This is a list of T cell receptor beta chains from one sample in a study of preoperative IRX-2 immunotherapy in early breast cancer. The method was immunoSEQ multiplex PCR; TCRdb's version includes in-frame clones alone and lacks a portion of them. In the table there are about 19,000 clones, around 81% of which are singletons. This specimen consisted of lymph node tissue, obtained after IRX-2 immunotherapy. These receptor sequences come from a human donor with breast cancer. CDR3s include the opening cysteine and the closing phenylalanine or tryptophan. D genes are given only for firm matches. Clone size, where shown, is once, few, many, or a class for clones that have expanded.

CDR3	DNA	V	D	size	J
CASSYRGTAYGYTF	TGTGCCAGCAGTTACAGGGGGACAGCCTATGGCTACACCTTC	TRBV6-4	TRBD1	.	TRBJ1-2
CASRLAGTYEQYF	TGTGCCAGTAGGCTAGCGGGAACCTACGAGCAGTACTTC	TRBV19	TRBD2	.	TRBJ2-7
CASSTQKTGGYGYTF	TGTGCCAGTAGTACCCAAAAAACAGGGGGCTATGGCTACACCTTC	TRBV19	TRBD1	.	TRBJ1-2
CASSSGTGGNTIYF	TGCGCCAGCAGCTCGGGGACTGGTGGAAACACCATATATTTT	TRBV5-1	.	.	TRBJ1-3
CASSSPTGFSNQPQHF	TGTGCCAGCAGTTCCCCGACAGGGTTTAGCAATCAGCCCCAGCATTTT	TRBV28	TRBD1	.	TRBJ1-5
CASRRREQGEVATNEKLFF	TGTGCCAGCAGGAGGAGGGAACAGGGTGAGGTGGCAACTAATGAAAAACTGTTTTTT	TRBV6-8	.	few	TRBJ1-4
CSVTGTSNYGYTF	TGCAGCGTTACAGGGACATCTAACTATGGCTACACCTTC	TRBV29-1	.	.	TRBJ1-2
CASRQGAITYGYTF	TGTGCCAGCAGGCAGGGGGCGATCACCTATGGCTACACCTTC	TRBV11-3	TRBD1	.	TRBJ1-2
CAWSVPNTYEQYF	TGTGCCTGGAGTGTCCCGAATACCTACGAGCAGTACTTC	TRBV30	.	.	TRBJ2-7
CSVEQGADTGELFF	TGCAGCGTTGAACAGGGGGCGGATACCGGGGAGCTGTTTTTT	TRBV29-1	TRBD1	.	TRBJ2-2
CASSIPQREVVADTQYF	TGTGCCAGTAGTATACCTCAGCGGGAGGTGGTGGCAGATACGCAGTATTTT	TRBV19	TRBD2	.	TRBJ2-3
CSVWTVAKNIQYF	TGCAGCGTTTGGACGGTAGCCAAAAACATTCAGTACTTC	TRBV29-1	.	.	TRBJ2-4
CASSQDGWGAPEAFF	TGCGCCAGCAGCCAAGATGGATGGGGGGCCCCTGAAGCTTTCTTT	TRBV1	.	.	TRBJ1-1
CASSNLRTSNEKLFF	TGTGCCAGTAGTAACCTGCGGACAAGCAATGAAAAACTGTTTTTT	TRBV19	.	.	TRBJ1-4
CSAGQAGTGELFF	TGCAGCGCCGGACAGGCGGGAACCGGGGAGCTGTTTTTT	TRBV29-1	.	.	TRBJ2-2
CASSPDRANYGYTF	TGTGCCAGCAGCCCAGACCGAGCTAACTATGGCTACACCTTC	TRBV11-3	.	.	TRBJ1-2
CASSPASGGFYEQYF	TGTGCCAGCAGCCCAGCTAGCGGGGGGTTCTACGAGCAGTACTTC	TRBV11-3	TRBD2	.	TRBJ2-7
CASSLGVVSTGELFF	TGTGCCAGCAGCTTAGGGGTTGTGTCCACCGGGGAGCTGTTTTTT	TRBV11-3	.	few	TRBJ2-2
CASSYGHGRKNTEAFF	TGTGCCAGCAGTTACGGGCACGGGAGAAAGAACACTGAAGCTTTCTTT	TRBV6-8	.	.	TRBJ1-1
CASSLLTDRNEKLFF	TGTGCCAGCAGCTTACTGACTGACCGTAATGAAAAACTGTTTTTT	TRBV28	.	few	TRBJ1-4
CASTKPRFRTEAFF	TGTGCCAGCACCAAACCCAGGTTTAGGACTGAAGCTTTCTTT	TRBV28	.	.	TRBJ1-1
CASSSGGREETQYF	TGTGCCAGCAGTTCGGGGGGCCGGGAGGAGACCCAGTACTTC	TRBV28	.	.	TRBJ2-5
CASSYRGASGRGANYEQYF	TGTGCCAGCAGTTACAGGGGGGCTAGCGGGAGAGGGGCTAACTACGAGCAGTACTTC	TRBV6-8	TRBD2	.	TRBJ2-7
CASSPRGGWQGGDTQYF	TGTGCCAGCAGCCCGAGAGGGGGTTGGCAGGGTGGAGATACGCAGTATTTT	TRBV9	.	.	TRBJ2-3
CASSLPGSFNTEAFF	TGTGCCAGCAGTCTCCCGGGATCGTTTAACACTGAAGCTTTCTTT	TRBV6-8	.	.	TRBJ1-1
CASSWDPGSSPLHF	TGTGCCAGCAGCTGGGACCCAGGGTCTTCACCCCTCCACTTT	TRBV7-6	.	once	TRBJ1-6
CASSPGSYEQYF	TGTGCCAGCTCACCAGGCTCCTACGAGCAGTACTTC	TRBV18	.	.	TRBJ2-7
CASSIHTNYGYTF	TGTGCCAGTAGTATTCACACCAACTATGGCTACACCTTC	TRBV19	.	few	TRBJ1-2
CASSYAIQGDTQYF	TGTGCCAGCAGTTACGCCATCCAGGGGGATACGCAGTATTTT	TRBV6-8	.	few	TRBJ2-3
CASSPGDRGADTQYF	TGTGCCAGCTCACCAGGGGACAGGGGCGCAGATACGCAGTATTTT	TRBV18	TRBD1	.	TRBJ2-3
CASSIGYRVQETQYF	TGTGCCAGTAGTATAGGGTACCGGGTCCAAGAGACCCAGTACTTC	TRBV19	.	.	TRBJ2-5
CASSIGQGINNEQFF	TGCGCCAGCAGCATCGGACAGGGGATTAACAATGAGCAGTTCTTC	TRBV5-1	TRBD1	.	TRBJ2-1
CASSPPVGDEQFF	TGTGCCAGCTCACCACCGGTAGGGGATGAGCAGTTCTTC	TRBV18	.	.	TRBJ2-1
CASSPIGGDGYTF	TGTGCCAGCTCACCAATTGGGGGCGACGGCTACACCTTC	TRBV18	.	.	TRBJ1-2
CASSEGAASTDTQYF	TGTGCCAGCAGTGAAGGGGCGGCTAGCACAGATACGCAGTATTTT	TRBV6-1	.	once	TRBJ2-3
CASEVRDRTEAFF	TGTGCCAGTGAAGTCAGGGATCGAACTGAAGCTTTCTTT	TRBV19	.	.	TRBJ1-1
CASGGSGRAAEQYF	TGTGCTAGTGGCGGTAGCGGGAGGGCCGCCGAGCAGTACTTC	TRBV12-5	TRBD2	.	TRBJ2-7
CATSSPYNEQFF	TGTGCCACCTCTAGCCCCTACAATGAGCAGTTCTTC	TRBV19	.	.	TRBJ2-1
CASSLRQGNEKLFF	TGTGCCAGCAGCTTACGGCAGGGTAATGAAAAACTGTTTTTT	TRBV11-3	.	.	TRBJ1-4